Listed below are T cell receptor beta chains from one sample, sequenced in a study of CD8 T cells in ankylosing spondylitis. TCRdb itself ran the 5' RACE reads through MiXCR, one entry per CDR3 protein. The sample carries 120,000 or so distinct CDR3 sequences, approximately 14% recorded once. Sequencing used blood, either unsorted or a sorted T cell fraction (not recorded which). Receptors were obtained from a female donor with ankylosing spondylitis or in good health (not recorded which). Each CDR3 is given with its conserved first and last residue. Fields, in order: J gene, D gene, V gene, clone size, CDR3 DNA, CDR3 protein. A D gene is named only where the DNA matches it firmly. Not every row has a clone size; where given, it reads once, few, many or a size class.

>TRBJ1-4|TRBD1|TRBV12-3/TRBV12-4|many
TGTGCCAGCAGTTTAGGACAGGGGAGGCATGAAAAACTGTTTTTT
CASSLGQGRHEKLFF
>TRBJ2-3|TRBD2|TRBV7-9|.
TGTGCCAGCAGCCAGAATCGACTAGCGGGAAGCACAGATACGCAGTATTTT
CASSQNRLAGSTDTQYF
>TRBJ1-4|.|TRBV5-1|.
TGCGCCAGCAGCTACAACAGGAAGGAAAAACTGTTTTTT
CASSYNRKEKLFF
>TRBJ1-2|.|TRBV10-3|.
TGTGCCATCAGAAGTGTCTCCTATGGCTACACCTTC
CAIRSVSYGYTF
>TRBJ2-1|TRBD2|TRBV20-1|once
TGCAGTGCTAGAGAAGGGAAACTAGCGGGAGCCCCCCAGTTCTTC
CSAREGKLAGAPQFF
>TRBJ2-7|.|TRBV2|few
TGTGCCAGCAGTATGACAGGTCCGGGTGAGCAGTACTTC
CASSMTGPGEQYF
>TRBJ1-2|.|TRBV29-1|many
TGCAGCGTGGGGGGAGTCTATGGCTACACCTTC
CSVGGVYGYTF
>TRBJ1-1|TRBD1|TRBV5-1|.
TGCGCCAGCAGCCACGGGACAGGGATCAGTGAGAACACTGAAGCTTTCTTT
CASSHGTGISENTEAFF
>TRBJ2-1|.|TRBV20-1|many
TGCAGTGCTAGAAGCCCAGTGGTAATCAATGAGCAGTTCTTC
CSARSPVVINEQFF
>TRBJ1-4|.|TRBV10-3|many
TGTGCCATCAGAGGCTCGGGCTCCCGAGAAAAACTGTTTTTT
CAIRGSGSREKLFF
>TRBJ2-3|.|TRBV27|few
TGTGCCAGCACCGTCCGGGATACGCAGTATTTT
CASTVRDTQYF
>TRBJ2-3|.|TRBV9|few
TGTGCCAGCAGCGAGGCCCAGCGCAGCACGCAGTATTTT
CASSEAQRSTQYF
>TRBJ1-1|TRBD1|TRBV20-1|many
TGCAGTGCTGTACCGGGACAGGGTCACACTGAAGCTTTCTTT
CSAVPGQGHTEAFF
>TRBJ2-1|.|TRBV5-1|.
TGCGCCAGCAGCTTCCAGGACAGCTCCTACAATGAGCAGTTCTTC
CASSFQDSSYNEQFF
>TRBJ2-2|.|TRBV27|.
TGTGCCAGCAGTAACACAGGGTTGGGTAGCACCGGGGAGCTGTTTTTT
CASSNTGLGSTGELFF
>TRBJ2-7|TRBD1|TRBV9|many
TGTGCCAGCAGCCCCGGGACAGGGGGCGACGAGCAGTACTTC
CASSPGTGGDEQYF
>TRBJ2-2|.|TRBV5-1|many
TGCGCCAGCAACTTCGGACAGAGCACCGGGGAGCTGTTTTTT
CASNFGQSTGELFF
>TRBJ2-5|.|TRBV5-1|.
TGCGCCAGCAGCCGGGACACACAAGAGACCCAGTACTTC
CASSRDTQETQYF
>TRBJ2-2|.|TRBV29-1|many
TGCAGCGTTCATCATTCCGGTGCTAAGAACACCGGGGAGCTGTTTTTT
CSVHHSGAKNTGELFF
>TRBJ2-5|TRBD2|TRBV20-1|.
TGCAGTGCTCGACCAACCCATTGGGTAGCGGGACACAAAGAGACCCAGTACTTC
CSARPTHWVAGHKETQYF
>TRBJ2-1|TRBD1|TRBV7-7|many
TGTGCTAGCAGCCCGACAGGGGCCGATGAGCAGTTCTTC
CASSPTGADEQFF
>TRBJ2-7|TRBD1|TRBV12-3/TRBV12-4|few
TGTGCCAGCAGTCGACAGGGCGGACGAGGCTACGAGCAGTACTTC
CASSRQGGRGYEQYF
>TRBJ2-1|.|TRBV5-6|few
TGTGCCAGCAGGTATTTGGGGGTCAATGAGCAGTTCTTC
CASRYLGVNEQFF
>TRBJ1-2|.|TRBV6-5|many
TGTGCCAGCAGTTACTCGTCCACCCCCTCCGGGGGCTACACCTTC
CASSYSSTPSGGYTF
>TRBJ2-7|.|TRBV7-2|many
TGTGCCAGCAGCTTAGTAGGGACCACCACCGAGCAGTACTTC
CASSLVGTTTEQYF
>TRBJ2-2|.|TRBV28|few
TGTGCCAGCATCTTTTTGGGCGGGGAGCTGTTTTTT
CASIFLGGELFF
>TRBJ1-1|TRBD1|TRBV5-1|.
TGCGCCAGCAGCTTGGGCCCGGGACAGGGGACTGAAGCTTTCTTT
CASSLGPGQGTEAFF
>TRBJ1-2|.|TRBV12-3/TRBV12-4|many
TGTGCCAGCAGTTTAAGGTCGCAGGGTCCCGTTGGTGGCTACACCTTC
CASSLRSQGPVGGYTF
>TRBJ2-1|.|TRBV9|.
TGTGCCAGCAACGCCTGGGGGACCTACAATGAGCAGTTCTTC
CASNAWGTYNEQFF
>TRBJ2-1|TRBD1|TRBV24-1|many
TGTGCCACCAGTGATCATACCGGGACAGGGATTCGCGAGCAGTTCTTC
CATSDHTGTGIREQFF
>TRBJ2-7|TRBD1|TRBV12-3/TRBV12-4|few
TGTGCCAGCAGCACAGGGGCCGGGTACGAGCAGTACTTC
CASSTGAGYEQYF
>TRBJ2-7|TRBD2|TRBV5-1|many
TGCGCCAGCAGTAAGGCTAGCGGGGGTTACGAGCAGTACTTC
CASSKASGGYEQYF
>TRBJ1-6|TRBD1|TRBV12-3/TRBV12-4|.
TGTGCCAGCACCATTCGGCCCCTGGGACAGGGAGGACCCCTCCACTTT
CASTIRPLGQGGPLHF
>TRBJ2-5|.|TRBV5-1|.
TGCGCCAGCAGCTTGACTCAGAAAGAGACCCAGTACTTC
CASSLTQKETQYF
>TRBJ1-2|.|TRBV27|many
TGTGCCAGCAGTTTATCTGTGGGAGCTGGCTACACCTTC
CASSLSVGAGYTF
>TRBJ2-7|.|TRBV18|.
TGTGCCAGCTCACCCGGAGACCCCCTCTACGAGCGGTACTTC
CASSPGDPLYERYF
>TRBJ1-3|TRBD1|TRBV12-3/TRBV12-4|many
TGTGCCAGCAGTGGAAGACAGGGCGTAGGGAACACCATATATTTT
CASSGRQGVGNTIYF
>TRBJ2-1|.|TRBV19|few
TGTGCCAGTAGTATAGATAGAGTTCCAGTGCGAAACCCCTACAATGAGCAGTTCTTC
CASSIDRVPVRNPYNEQFF
>TRBJ1-1|.|TRBV5-1|many
TGCGCCAGCAGCCAACCGGGGAACACTGAAGCTTTCTTT
CASSQPGNTEAFF
>TRBJ2-1|TRBD1|TRBV7-2|.
TGTGCCAGCAGCTCGCCCGACAGGGGGCTTTACAATGAGCAGTTCTTC
CASSSPDRGLYNEQFF
>TRBJ1-4|.|TRBV29-1|.
TGCAGCGTTGGGGGATGGGACCCAAATAATGAAAAACTGTTTTTT
CSVGGWDPNNEKLFF
>TRBJ2-3|TRBD2|TRBV5-1|.
TGCGCCAGCAGCTTGGGGGCTAGCGGGGGGGAGACAGATACGCAGTATTTT
CASSLGASGGETDTQYF
>TRBJ1-1|.|TRBV7-6|.
TGTGCCAGCAGCCCCCGGCTGGCGGAATACACTGAAGCTTTCTTT
CASSPRLAEYTEAFF
>TRBJ2-5|.|TRBV20-1|.
TGCGGTGCTACGCGGGGCCGTTCGGAGACCCAGTACTTC
CGATRGRSETQYF
>TRBJ1-3|.|TRBV12-3/TRBV12-4|many
TGTGCCAGCAGTTCCCCTCAGTGGACGGAAAGTGGAAACACCATATATTTT
CASSSPQWTESGNTIYF
>TRBJ2-1|TRBD1|TRBV5-1|few
TGCGCCAGCAGCCCACGACAGGGTTCCTACAATGAGCAGTTCTTC
CASSPRQGSYNEQFF
>TRBJ2-5|.|TRBV7-9|.
TGTGTCAGCAGGCGGGCAAGCCAAGAGACCCAGTACTTC
CVSRRASQETQYF
>TRBJ2-1|.|TRBV5-8|many
TGTGCCAGCAGCCTCGAGGTTCAAAGAGGCGATGAGCAGTTCTTC
CASSLEVQRGDEQFF
>TRBJ2-5|.|TRBV7-2|many
TGTGCCAGCAGCTTAGCAGTACACCAAGAGACCCAGTACTTC
CASSLAVHQETQYF
>TRBJ2-2|TRBD1|TRBV6-1|.
TGTGCCAGCACCGGGACAGGGATGAACACCGGGGAGCTGTTTTTT
CASTGTGMNTGELFF
>TRBJ2-2|.|TRBV27|many
TGTGCCAGCAGTTTATGGGGTACCGGGGAGCTGTTTTTT
CASSLWGTGELFF
>TRBJ2-5|TRBD2|TRBV29-1|many
TGCAGCGTGCCCAGACTAGCGGGAGTTGATGAGACCCAGTACTTC
CSVPRLAGVDETQYF
>TRBJ1-5|.|TRBV23-1|.
TGCGCCAGTGGCAATCAGCCCCAGCATTTT
CASGNQPQHF
>TRBJ2-7|.|TRBV20-1|many
TGCAGTGCTAGAGGGGGGTTGTACAACCTGTACGAGCAGTACTTC
CSARGGLYNLYEQYF
>TRBJ2-7|TRBD1|TRBV27|many
TGTGCCAGCAGTGTTACCGGGACAGGGACCGACTACGAGCAGTACTTC
CASSVTGTGTDYEQYF